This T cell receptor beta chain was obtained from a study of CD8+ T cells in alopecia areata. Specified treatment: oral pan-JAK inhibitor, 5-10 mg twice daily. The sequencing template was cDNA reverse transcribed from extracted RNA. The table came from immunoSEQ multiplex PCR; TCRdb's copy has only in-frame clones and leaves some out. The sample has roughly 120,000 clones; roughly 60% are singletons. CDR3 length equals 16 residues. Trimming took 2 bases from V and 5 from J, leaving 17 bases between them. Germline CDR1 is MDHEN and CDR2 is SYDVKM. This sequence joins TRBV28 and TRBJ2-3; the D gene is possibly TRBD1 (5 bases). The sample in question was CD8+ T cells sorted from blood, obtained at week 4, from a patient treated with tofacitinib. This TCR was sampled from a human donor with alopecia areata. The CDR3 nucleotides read TGTGCCAGCAGTTTACTTGACAGCCGCTCCGGAGATACGCAGTATTTT. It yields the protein CASSLLDSRSGDTQYF.